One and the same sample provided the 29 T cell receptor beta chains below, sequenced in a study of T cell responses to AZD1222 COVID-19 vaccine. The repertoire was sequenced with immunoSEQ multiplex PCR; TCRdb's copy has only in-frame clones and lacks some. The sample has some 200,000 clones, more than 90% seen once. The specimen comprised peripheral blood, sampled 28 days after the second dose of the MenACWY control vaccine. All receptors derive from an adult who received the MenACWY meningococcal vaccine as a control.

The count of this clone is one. CDR3 DNA: TGTGCCAGCAGTCAACGAGGGACGAAAGCTTTCTTT. Its translation: CASSQRGTKAFF. V gene TRBV6-5 combines with J gene TRBJ1-1, with D maybe TRBD1 (5 bases). The germline gives CDR1 MNHEY, CDR2 SVGAGI. This CDR3 region has 12 residues. The V and J ends lost 5 bases and 9 bases respectively, with 13 bases between them.

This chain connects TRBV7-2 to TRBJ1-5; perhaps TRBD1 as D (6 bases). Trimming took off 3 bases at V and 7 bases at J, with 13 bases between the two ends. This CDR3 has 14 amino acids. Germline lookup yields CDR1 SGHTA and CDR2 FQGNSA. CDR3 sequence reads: CASSFNRDGQPQHF. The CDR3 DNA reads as TGTGCCAGCAGCTTTAACAGGGATGGCCAGCCCCAGCATTTT. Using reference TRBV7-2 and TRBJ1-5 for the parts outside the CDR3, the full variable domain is GAGVSQSPSNKVTEKGKDVELRCDPISGHTALYWYRQSLGQGLEFLIYFQGNSAPDKSGLPSDRFSAERTGGSVSTLTIQRTQQEDSAVYLCASSFNRDGQPQHFGDGTRLSIL.

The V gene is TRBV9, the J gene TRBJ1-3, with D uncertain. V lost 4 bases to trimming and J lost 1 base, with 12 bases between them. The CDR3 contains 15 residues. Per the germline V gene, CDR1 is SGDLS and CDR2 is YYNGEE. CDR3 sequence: CASSFSPGSGNTIYF. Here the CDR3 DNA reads TGTGCCAGCAGCTTTTCCCCGGGGTCTGGAAACACCATATATTTT.

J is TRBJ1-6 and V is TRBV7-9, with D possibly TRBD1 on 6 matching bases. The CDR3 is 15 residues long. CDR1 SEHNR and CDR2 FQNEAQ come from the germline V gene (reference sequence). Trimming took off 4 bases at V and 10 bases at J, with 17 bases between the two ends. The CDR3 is CASSYLTGTSSPLHF. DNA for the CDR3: TGTGCCAGCAGCTACCTCACCGGGACATCGTCACCCCTCCACTTT.

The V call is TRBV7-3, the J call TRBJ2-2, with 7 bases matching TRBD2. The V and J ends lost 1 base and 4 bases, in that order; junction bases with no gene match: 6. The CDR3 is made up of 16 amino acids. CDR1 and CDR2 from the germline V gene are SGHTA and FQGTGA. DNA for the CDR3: TGTGCCAGCAGCTTAAACCCCAGCGGGACCACCGGGGAGCTGTTTTTT. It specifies CASSLNPSGTTGELFF.

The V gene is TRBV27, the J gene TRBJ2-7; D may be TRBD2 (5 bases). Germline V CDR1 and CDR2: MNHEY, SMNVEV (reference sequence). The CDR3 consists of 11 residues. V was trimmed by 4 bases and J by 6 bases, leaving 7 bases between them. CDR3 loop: CASSSRGEQYF. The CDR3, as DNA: TGTGCCAGCAGTTCTCGGGGCGAGCAGTACTTC.

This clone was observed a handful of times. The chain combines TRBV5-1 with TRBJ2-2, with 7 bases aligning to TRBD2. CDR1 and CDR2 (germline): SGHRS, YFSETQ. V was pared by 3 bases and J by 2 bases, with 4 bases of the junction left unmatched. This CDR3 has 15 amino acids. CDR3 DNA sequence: TGCGCCAGCAGCTACGCGGGACTAAACACCGGGGAGCTGTTTTTT. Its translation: CASSYAGLNTGELFF. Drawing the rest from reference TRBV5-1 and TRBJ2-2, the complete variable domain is KAGVTQTPRYLIKTRGQQVTLSCSPISGHRSVSWYQQTPGQGLQFLFEYFSETQRNKGNFPGRFSGRQFSNSRSEMNVSTLELGDSALYLCASSYAGLNTGELFFGEGSRLTVL.

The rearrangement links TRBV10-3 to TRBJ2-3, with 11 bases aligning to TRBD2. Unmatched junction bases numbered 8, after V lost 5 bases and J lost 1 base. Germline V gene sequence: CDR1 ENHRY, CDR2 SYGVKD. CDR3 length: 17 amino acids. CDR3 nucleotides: TGTGCCATCAGTCCTAGCGGGAGGCGAGGGGGCACAGATACGCAGTATTTT. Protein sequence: CAISPSGRRGGTDTQYF.

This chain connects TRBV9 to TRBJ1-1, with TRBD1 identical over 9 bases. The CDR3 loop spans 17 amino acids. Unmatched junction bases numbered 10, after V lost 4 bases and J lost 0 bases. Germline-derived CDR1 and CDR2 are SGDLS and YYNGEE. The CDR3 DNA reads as TGTGCCAGCAGCAAAGCTTCCGGGACAGGGCTGAACACTGAAGCTTTCTTT. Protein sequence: CASSKASGTGLNTEAFF.

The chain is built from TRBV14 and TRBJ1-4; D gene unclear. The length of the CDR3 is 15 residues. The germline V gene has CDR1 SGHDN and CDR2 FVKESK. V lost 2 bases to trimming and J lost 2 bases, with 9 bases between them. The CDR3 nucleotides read TGTGCCAGCAGCCAATTGTATACGACTAATGAAAAACTGTTTTTT. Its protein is CASSQLYTTNEKLFF.

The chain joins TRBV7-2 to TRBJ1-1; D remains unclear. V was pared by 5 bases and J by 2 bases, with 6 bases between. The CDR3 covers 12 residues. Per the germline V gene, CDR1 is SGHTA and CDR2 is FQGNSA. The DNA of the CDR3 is TGTGCCAGCAGCACGAGAAACACTGAAGCTTTCTTT. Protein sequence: CASSTRNTEAFF.

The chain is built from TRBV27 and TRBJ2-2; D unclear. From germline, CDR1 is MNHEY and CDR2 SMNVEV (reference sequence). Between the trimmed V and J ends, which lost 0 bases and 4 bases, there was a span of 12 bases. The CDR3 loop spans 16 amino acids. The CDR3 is CASSLSNVPATGELFF. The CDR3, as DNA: TGTGCCAGCAGTTTATCAAACGTGCCGGCCACCGGGGAGCTGTTTTTT.

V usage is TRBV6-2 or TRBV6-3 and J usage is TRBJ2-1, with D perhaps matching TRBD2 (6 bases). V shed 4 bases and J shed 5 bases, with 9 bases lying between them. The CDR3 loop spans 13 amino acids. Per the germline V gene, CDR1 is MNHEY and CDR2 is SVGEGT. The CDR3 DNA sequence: TGTGCCAGCAGTTGGCCGGGAGACAATGAGCAGTTCTTC. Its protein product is CASSWPGDNEQFF.

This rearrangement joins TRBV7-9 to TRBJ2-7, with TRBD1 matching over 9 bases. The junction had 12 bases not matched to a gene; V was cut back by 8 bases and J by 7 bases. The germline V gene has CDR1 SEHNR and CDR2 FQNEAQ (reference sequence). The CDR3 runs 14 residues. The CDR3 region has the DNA TGTGCCAGCGGATACCCGGGACAGGGTTTAGAGCAGTACTTC. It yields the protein CASGYPGQGLEQYF.

CDR3 DNA sequence: TGTGCCAGCAGTTCTTTCGGGGGCGGTGGCTACGAGCAGTACTTC. Protein: CASSSFGGGGYEQYF. The J gene is TRBJ2-7, the V gene TRBV27, with D tentatively TRBD1 or TRBD2 (6 bases each). The ends were cut back, 4 bases at V and 3 bases at J, with 16 bases in the middle. This CDR3 contains 15 residues. Germline CDR1 and CDR2: MNHEY and SMNVEV (reference sequence).

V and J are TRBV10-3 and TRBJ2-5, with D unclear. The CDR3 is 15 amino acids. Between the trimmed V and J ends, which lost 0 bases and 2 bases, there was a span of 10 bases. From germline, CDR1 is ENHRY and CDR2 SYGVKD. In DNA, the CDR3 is TGTGCCATCAGTGAGTCGACCCGTATACAAGAGACCCAGTACTTC. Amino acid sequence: CAISESTRIQETQYF.

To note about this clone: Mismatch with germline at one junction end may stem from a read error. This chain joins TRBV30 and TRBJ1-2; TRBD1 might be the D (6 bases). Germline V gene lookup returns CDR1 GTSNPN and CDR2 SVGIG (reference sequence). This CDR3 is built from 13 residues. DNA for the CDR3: TGTGCATGGAACCCTGGACAGAACTATGGCTACACCTTC. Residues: CAWNPGQNYGYTF.

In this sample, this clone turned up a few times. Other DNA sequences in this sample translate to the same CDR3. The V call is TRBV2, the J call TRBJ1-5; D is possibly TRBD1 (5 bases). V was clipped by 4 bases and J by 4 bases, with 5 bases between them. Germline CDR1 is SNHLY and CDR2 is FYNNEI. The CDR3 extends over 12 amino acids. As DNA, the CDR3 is TGTGCCAGCAGTGGGGGGAATCAGCCCCAGCATTTT. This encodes CASSGGNQPQHF. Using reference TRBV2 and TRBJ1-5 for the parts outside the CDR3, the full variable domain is EPEVTQTPSHQVTQMGQEVILRCVPISNHLYFYWYRQILGQKVEFLVSFYNNEISEKSEIFDDQFSVERPDGSNFTLKIRSTKLEDSAMYFCASSGGNQPQHFGDGTRLSIL.

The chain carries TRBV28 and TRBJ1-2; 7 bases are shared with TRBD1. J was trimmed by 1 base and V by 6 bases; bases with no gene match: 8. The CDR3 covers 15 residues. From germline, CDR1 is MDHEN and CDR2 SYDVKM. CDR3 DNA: TGTGCCAGCAGCTTCCGGGACAGTTATAACTATGGCTACACCTTC. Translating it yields CASSFRDSYNYGYTF.

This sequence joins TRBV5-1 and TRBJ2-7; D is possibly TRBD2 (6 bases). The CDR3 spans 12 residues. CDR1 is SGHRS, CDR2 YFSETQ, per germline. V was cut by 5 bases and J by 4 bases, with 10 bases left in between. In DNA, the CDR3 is TGCGCCAGCAGACTGGAGGGGTACGAGCAGTACTTC. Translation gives CASRLEGYEQYF.

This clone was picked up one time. The CDR3 nucleotides read TGTGCCAGCAGCGCCCTAAACTATGAGCAGTTCTTC. It is translated as CASSALNYEQFF. V is TRBV9 and J is TRBJ2-1; D unresolved. Germline CDR1 and CDR2: SGDLS and YYNGEE. The CDR3 spans 12 residues. Trimming shortened V by 3 bases and J by 8 bases, and 9 bases separated the two germline ends.

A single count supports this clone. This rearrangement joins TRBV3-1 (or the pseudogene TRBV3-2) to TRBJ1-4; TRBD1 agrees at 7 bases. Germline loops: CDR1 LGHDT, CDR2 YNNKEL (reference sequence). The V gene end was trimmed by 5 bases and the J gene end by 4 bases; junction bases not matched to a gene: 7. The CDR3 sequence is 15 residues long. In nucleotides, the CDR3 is TGTGCCAGCAGCTCACGACAGGGAGGTAATGAAAAACTGTTTTTT. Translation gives CASSSRQGGNEKLFF.

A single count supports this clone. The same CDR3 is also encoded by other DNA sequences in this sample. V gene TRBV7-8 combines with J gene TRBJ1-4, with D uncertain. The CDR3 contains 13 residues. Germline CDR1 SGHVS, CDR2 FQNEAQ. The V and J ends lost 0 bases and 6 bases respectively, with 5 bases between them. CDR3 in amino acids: CASSLAGYEKLFF. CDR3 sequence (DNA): TGTGCCAGCAGCTTAGCGGGATATGAAAAACTGTTTTTT.

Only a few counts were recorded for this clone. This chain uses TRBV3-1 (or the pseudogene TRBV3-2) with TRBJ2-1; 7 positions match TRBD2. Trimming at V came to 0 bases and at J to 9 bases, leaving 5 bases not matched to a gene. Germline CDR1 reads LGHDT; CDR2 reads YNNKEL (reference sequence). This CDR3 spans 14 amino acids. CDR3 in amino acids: CASSQDSRGGEQFF. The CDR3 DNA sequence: TGTGCCAGCAGCCAAGATTCCCGCGGGGGTGAGCAGTTCTTC.

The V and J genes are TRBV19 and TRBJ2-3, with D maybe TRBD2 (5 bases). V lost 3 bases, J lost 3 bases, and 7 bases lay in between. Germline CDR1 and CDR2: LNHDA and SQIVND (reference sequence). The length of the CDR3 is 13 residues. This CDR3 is CASSMSGTDTQYF. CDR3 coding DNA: TGTGCCAGTAGTATGAGCGGAACAGATACGCAGTATTTT.

The CDR3 loop reads CATTTGATNEKLFF. CDR3 coding DNA: TGTGCCACAACCACGGGGGCGACTAATGAAAAACTGTTTTTT. This chain connects TRBV7-2 to TRBJ1-4, with D tentatively TRBD1 (6 bases). CDR1 SGHTA and CDR2 FQGNSA come from the germline V gene. CDR3 length: 14 amino acids. V dropped 10 bases and J dropped 2 bases, with 14 bases sitting between them. Looking up the rest from reference TRBV7-2 and TRBJ1-4 gives the full variable domain: GAGVSQSPSNKVTEKGKDVELRCDPISGHTALYWYRQSLGQGLEFLIYFQGNSAPDKSGLPSDRFSAERTGGSVSTLTIQRTQQEDSAVYLCATTTGATNEKLFFGSGTQLSVL.

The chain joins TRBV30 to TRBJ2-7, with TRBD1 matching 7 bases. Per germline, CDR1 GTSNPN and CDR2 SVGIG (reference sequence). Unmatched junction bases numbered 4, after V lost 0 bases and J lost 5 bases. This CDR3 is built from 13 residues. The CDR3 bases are TGTGCCTGGAGTGTACAGGGGAACCACGAGCAGTACTTC. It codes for CAWSVQGNHEQYF.

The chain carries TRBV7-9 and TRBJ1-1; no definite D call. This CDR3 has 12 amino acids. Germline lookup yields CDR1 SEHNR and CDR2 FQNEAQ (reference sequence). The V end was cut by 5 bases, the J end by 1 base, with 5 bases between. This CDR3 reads CASSAKNTEAFF. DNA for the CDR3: TGTGCCAGCAGCGCTAAGAACACTGAAGCTTTCTTT. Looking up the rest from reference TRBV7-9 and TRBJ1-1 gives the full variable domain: DTGVSQNPRHKITKRGQNVTFRCDPISEHNRLYWYRQTLGQGPEFLTYFQNEAQLEKSRLLSDRFSAERPKGSFSTLEIQRTEQGDSAMYLCASSAKNTEAFFGQGTRLTVV.

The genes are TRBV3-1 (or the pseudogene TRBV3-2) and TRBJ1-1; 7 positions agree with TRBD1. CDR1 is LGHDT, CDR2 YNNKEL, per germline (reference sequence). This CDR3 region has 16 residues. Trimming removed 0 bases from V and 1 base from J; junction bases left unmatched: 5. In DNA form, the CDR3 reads TGTGCCAGCAGCCAAGATGAAAGACAGGGGAACACTGAAGCTTTCTTT. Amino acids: CASSQDERQGNTEAFF.